These 11 T cell receptor beta chains came from one sample sequenced in a study of regulatory T cells in long-lasting Graves disease. Arm-PCR of CDR3 regions and iRepertoire HTBI primers were the basis on which TCR beta libraries were built. TCRdb processed the multiplex PCR reads anew with MiXCR; each CDR3 protein has one entry. This table has approximately 300,000 distinct CDR3 sequences, about 20% appearing once. Indicated time point: newly diagnosed GD, antithyroid drugs for less than 3 months. PBMCs were the source of the RNA used for TCR sequencing. The source material was peripheral blood mononuclear cells (PBMCs), sampled at new diagnosis, from a patient treated with antithyroid drugs. These receptors came from a female donor with Graves disease.

This clonotype has ten or more counts. This rearrangement joins TRBV12-3 or TRBV12-4 to TRBJ2-5, with 8 bases lining up with TRBD1. J lost 4 bases, V lost 6 bases, and 7 bases had no gene match. CDR3 size: 14 residues. The CDR3 nucleotides read TGTGCCAGCAGCTCAGGGGACAGGCGAGAGACCCAGTACTTC. It translates to CASSSGDRRETQYF.

This clonotype was observed many times. The chain has TRBV11-3 and TRBJ2-5; possible D gene TRBD2, 6 bases. The V gene's germline CDR1 is SGHNT and CDR2 YENEEA. The CDR3 has 15 amino acids. V gave up 2 bases and J gave up 2 bases, with 12 bases separating them. CDR3: CASSLSAGIQETQYF. For the CDR3, the DNA is TGTGCCAGCAGCTTATCGGCGGGGATACAAGAGACCCAGTACTTC.

This clonotype was detected ten times or more. The chain uses TRBV7-8 and TRBJ1-1; D might be TRBD1 (6 bases). This CDR3 has 16 residues. The V end was cut by 1 base, the J end by 2 bases, with 14 bases between. Germline lookup yields CDR1 SGHVS and CDR2 FQNEAQ. CDR3 nucleotides: TGTGCCAGCAGCTTAGGGCGGGGGCGGATAAACACTGAAGCTTTCTTT. This encodes CASSLGRGRINTEAFF. Supplemented by reference TRBV7-8 and TRBJ1-1, the full variable domain reads GAGVSQSPRYKVAKRGQDVALRCDPISGHVSLFWYQQALGQGPEFLTYFQNEAQLDKSGLPSDRFFAERPEGSVSTLKIQRTQQEDSAVYLCASSLGRGRINTEAFFGQGTRLTVV.

This clonotype was counted many times. The chain uses TRBV28 and TRBJ2-2, with 9 bases identical to TRBD1. This CDR3 has 17 amino acids. Looked up from germline, CDR1 is MDHEN and CDR2 is SYDVKM. V shed 8 bases, J shed 0 bases, and the junction held 10 bases outside the gene matches. CDR3 bases: TGTGCCAGCCGACCCCGGGGACAGGGAGCGAACACCGGGGAGCTGTTTTTT. Amino acid sequence: CASRPRGQGANTGELFF.

The gene calls are TRBV6-2 or TRBV6-3 and TRBJ1-3, with D hard to call. Germline values: CDR1 MNHEY, CDR2 SVGEGT. The CDR3 spans 14 residues. V lost 6 bases, J lost 0 bases, and 9 bases lay in between. For the CDR3, the DNA is TGTGCCAGCAGCGAGAGCCCCTCTGGAAACACCATATATTTT. Amino acid sequence: CASSESPSGNTIYF.

This clonotype occurred many times. The chain has TRBV18 and TRBJ2-7; D gene uncertain. This CDR3 region has 12 residues. Germline assignment: CDR1 KGHSH and CDR2 LQKENI. V gave up 5 bases and J gave up 5 bases, with 10 bases separating them. CDR3 in DNA: TGTGCCAGCTCAGCCTACATCGACGAGCAGTACTTC. This encodes CASSAYIDEQYF.

In its sample, this clonotype was seen many times. The genes are TRBV2 and TRBJ1-5; D might be TRBD1 (6 bases). The germline V and J ends were trimmed by 4 bases and 8 bases, with 15 bases remaining between them. The CDR3 is 14 residues long. Germline CDR1 SNHLY, CDR2 FYNNEI. This CDR3 is CASSGARGWEPQHF. DNA for the CDR3: TGTGCCAGCAGTGGCGCCAGGGGTTGGGAGCCCCAGCATTTT. Full variable domain (outside the CDR3, taken from reference TRBV2 and TRBJ1-5): EPEVTQTPSHQVTQMGQEVILRCVPISNHLYFYWYRQILGQKVEFLVSFYNNEISEKSEIFDDQFSVERPDGSNFTLKIRSTKLEDSAMYFCASSGARGWEPQHFGDGTRLSIL.

Ten or more counts support this clonotype. The chain joins TRBV5-6 to TRBJ2-7; the D gene is possibly TRBD2 (6 bases). The V and J ends lost 5 bases and 2 bases respectively, with 14 bases between them. The CDR3 covers 14 residues. Germline V gives CDR1 SGHDT, CDR2 YYEEEE. CDR3 region: CASREFGGAYEQYF. The CDR3 nucleotides read TGTGCCAGCAGGGAATTCGGGGGAGCCTACGAGCAGTACTTC.

This clonotype was seen a handful of times. The chain joins TRBV18 to TRBJ2-6; D gene ambiguous. This CDR3 spans 17 amino acids. V was trimmed by 6 bases and J by 4 bases, leaving 19 bases between them. Germline CDR1 reads KGHSH; CDR2 reads LQKENI. Here the CDR3 reads CASSPKVPSAGANVLTF. As DNA, the CDR3 is TGTGCCAGCTCTCCGAAAGTCCCTTCGGCCGGGGCCAACGTCCTGACTTTC.

This clonotype was found many times. V usage is TRBV20-1 and J usage is TRBJ2-7; D is ambiguous. Deletions cut 3 bases from V and 6 bases from J, with 15 bases between. The CDR3 is 13 residues long. Germline CDR1 DFQATT, CDR2 SNEGSKA (reference sequence). CDR3 in DNA: TGCAGTGCTAGGTGGACCGCCCGTCCCGAGCAGTACTTC. Residues: CSARWTARPEQYF.

The sample holds many counts of this clonotype. The chain recombines TRBV12-3 or TRBV12-4 with TRBJ2-3; D may be TRBD1 (6 bases). Deletions cut 5 bases from V and 6 bases from J, with 12 bases between. CDR3 size: 13 residues. The CDR3 loop is CASSTRTADTQYF. CDR3 nucleotides: TGTGCCAGCAGTACCCGGACAGCCGATACGCAGTATTTT.